Below are 15 T cell receptor beta chains sequenced from a single sample in a study of graft-versus-host responses after intestinal transplantation. The data were produced by immunoSEQ multiplex PCR, yet TCRdb's version contains in-frame clones alone and is incomplete. The data show approximately 130,000 clones, roughly 92% seen once. What these receptors recognize is not known. Specimen: unstimulated CD4+ T cells sorted from spleen or lymph node cells, collected before intestinal transplant. Source of these receptors: a human donor who received an intestinal transplant.

Points on this clone: An end of the junction does not agree with germline; a read error may underlie this. CDR3 DNA: TGTGCCAGCAGCGCATTACTTCAGGCCCAGCATTTT. Translation gives CASSALLQAQHF. V gene TRBV7-3 combines with J gene TRBJ1-5, with D uncertain. Germline CDR1 and CDR2: SGHTA and FQGTGA. This CDR3 is 12 amino acids long.

The chain has TRBV6-1 and TRBJ1-6; 8 positions match TRBD1. Trimming at V came to 2 bases and at J to 3 bases, leaving 9 bases not matched to a gene. The germline V gene has CDR1 MNHNS and CDR2 SASEGT. The CDR3 has 18 residues. CDR3 DNA: TGTGCCAGCAGTGAAAGAGGAGGACAGGGCTACTATAATTCACCCCTCCACTTT. It is translated as CASSERGGQGYYNSPLHF.

The chain links TRBV19 to TRBJ2-7, with TRBD1 as a possible D gene (5 bases). Germline V gene lookup returns CDR1 LNHDA and CDR2 SQIVND (reference sequence). The CDR3 has 14 residues. V shed 5 bases and J shed 5 bases, with 16 bases lying between them. CDR3 in amino acids: CASSRAGPLNEQYF. The CDR3 coding sequence is TGTGCCAGTAGTCGGGCAGGGCCCCTTAACGAGCAGTACTTC.

The gene calls are TRBV6-1 and TRBJ2-3; D is tentatively TRBD1 or TRBD2 (5 bases each). CDR3 length: 15 residues. Trimming took off 0 bases at V and 3 bases at J, with 10 bases between the two ends. In germline, CDR1 is MNHNS, CDR2 SASEGT. The CDR3 loop reads CASSEAGGGTDTQYF. The CDR3 nucleotides are TGTGCCAGCAGTGAAGCAGGTGGGGGAACAGATACGCAGTATTTT.

J is TRBJ2-3 and V is TRBV5-3; maybe TRBD2 (5 bases). TRBV5-3 is an open reading frame, and its role is uncertain. V was clipped by 4 bases and J by 0 bases, with 21 bases between them. CDR3 length equals 18 residues. The CDR3 nucleotides read TGTGCCAGAAGCACTTCCCCACGCGAGGAGGCAAGCACAGATACGCAGTATTTT. This codes for CARSTSPREEASTDTQYF.

The V gene is TRBV18, the J gene TRBJ1-2, with no clear D. This CDR3 has 13 amino acids. V lost 3 bases and J lost 5, with 10 bases in between. Germline-derived CDR1 and CDR2 are KGHSH and LQKENI. CDR3 in DNA: TGTGCCAGCTCACCCCCGAATCGTTATGGCTACACCTTC. Amino acid sequence: CASSPPNRYGYTF.

The chain is built from TRBV5-1 and TRBJ2-7; 8 bases are shared with TRBD2. The CDR3 sequence is 14 residues long. Germline values: CDR1 SGHRS, CDR2 YFSETQ. V shed 1 base, J shed 5 bases, and the junction held 5 bases outside the gene matches. The chain's CDR3 is CASSLPSGPNEQYF. As DNA, the CDR3 is TGCGCCAGCAGCTTGCCTAGCGGGCCCAACGAGCAGTACTTC.

V and J are TRBV5-1 and TRBJ1-1, with 7 bases lining up with TRBD1. Germline V gene data show CDR1 as SGHRS and CDR2 as YFSETQ. V lost 6 bases to trimming and J lost 2 bases; unmatched junction nucleotides: 10. This CDR3 comprises 15 residues. Here the CDR3 reads CASTPVGTANTEAFF. In nucleotides, the CDR3 is TGCGCCAGCACCCCGGTAGGGACAGCAAACACTGAAGCTTTCTTT.

The chain combines TRBV5-1 with TRBJ2-7, with D hard to call. The ends were cut back, 4 bases at V and 4 bases at J, with 12 bases in the middle. Germline assignment: CDR1 SGHRS and CDR2 YFSETQ. This CDR3 comprises 13 residues. The CDR3 nucleotides are TGCGCCAGCAGCGTGCCAGGCGGATACGAGCAGTACTTC. It specifies CASSVPGGYEQYF. The full variable domain, in which reference TRBV5-1 and TRBJ2-7 provide the parts outside the CDR3, is KAGVTQTPRYLIKTRGQQVTLSCSPISGHRSVSWYQQTPGQGLQFLFEYFSETQRNKGNFPGRFSGRQFSNSRSEMNVSTLELGDSALYLCASSVPGGYEQYFGPGTRLTVT.

V and J are TRBV2 and TRBJ2-7, with 9 nucleotides matching TRBD1. The CDR3 runs to 14 residues. Per germline, CDR1 SNHLY and CDR2 FYNNEI. V dropped 6 bases and J dropped 4; count of bases not matched to a gene: 7. The CDR3 DNA reads TGTGCCAGCAGAGACCCGGGACAGGGTTACGAGCAGTACTTC. Encoded protein: CASRDPGQGYEQYF.

J is TRBJ2-1 and V is TRBV7-3, with TRBD1 as a possible D gene (6 bases). The germline gives CDR1 SGHTA, CDR2 FQGTGA. This CDR3 is built from 15 residues. V was trimmed by 1 base and J by 7 bases, leaving 14 bases between them. The CDR3 reads CASSLMGHAENEQFF. The CDR3 nucleotides are TGTGCCAGCAGCTTAATGGGACATGCGGAGAATGAGCAGTTCTTC.

This chain links TRBV6-5 with TRBJ1-1; tentative D call: TRBD1 (5 bases). The CDR3 is 16 amino acids. The V and J ends lost 2 bases and 6 bases respectively, with 19 bases between them. Looked up from germline, CDR1 is MNHEY and CDR2 is SVGAGI. CDR3 in amino acids: CASSYQPRGGRAEAFF. The CDR3 nucleotides read TGTGCCAGCAGTTACCAACCGCGGGGGGGACGAGCTGAAGCTTTCTTT.

V is TRBV5-4 and J is TRBJ1-1; perhaps TRBD1 as D (6 bases). The CDR3 length is 15 residues. Germline-derived CDR1 and CDR2 are SGHNT and YYREEE (reference sequence). Deletions cut 0 bases from V and 5 bases from J, with 14 bases between. Here the CDR3 reads CASSLGGGAKTEAFF. Here the CDR3 DNA reads TGTGCCAGCAGCTTGGGTGGGGGGGCTAAAACTGAAGCTTTCTTT.

V usage is TRBV5-1 and J usage is TRBJ1-6; no clear D gene. This CDR3 contains 16 residues. Germline lookup yields CDR1 SGHRS and CDR2 YFSETQ. V was pared by 0 bases and J by 6 bases, with 13 bases between. The DNA for the CDR3 is TGCGCCAGCAGCTTGGAAGTCGGACGTCCTAATTCACCCCTCCACTTT. The encoded protein is CASSLEVGRPNSPLHF.

The rearrangement joins TRBV7-8 to TRBJ2-2, with 7 bases matching TRBD1. Germline V gene lookup returns CDR1 SGHVS and CDR2 FQNEAQ. The length of the CDR3 is 14 residues. J was trimmed by 2 bases and V by 6 bases; bases with no gene match: 3. The CDR3 DNA reads as TGTGCCAGCAGGGGACAGACCAACACCGGGGAGCTGTTTTTT. Amino acid sequence: CASRGQTNTGELFF.